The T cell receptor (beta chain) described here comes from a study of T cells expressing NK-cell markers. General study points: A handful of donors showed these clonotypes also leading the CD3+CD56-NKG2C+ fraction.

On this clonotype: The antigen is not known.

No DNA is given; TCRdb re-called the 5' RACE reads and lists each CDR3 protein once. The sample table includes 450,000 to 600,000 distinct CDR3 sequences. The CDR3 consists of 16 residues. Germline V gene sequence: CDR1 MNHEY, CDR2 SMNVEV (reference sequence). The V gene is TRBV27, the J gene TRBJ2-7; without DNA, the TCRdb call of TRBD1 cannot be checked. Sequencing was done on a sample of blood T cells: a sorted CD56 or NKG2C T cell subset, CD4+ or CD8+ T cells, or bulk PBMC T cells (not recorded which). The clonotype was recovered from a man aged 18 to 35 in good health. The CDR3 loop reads CASSLDSTGVSYEQYF.